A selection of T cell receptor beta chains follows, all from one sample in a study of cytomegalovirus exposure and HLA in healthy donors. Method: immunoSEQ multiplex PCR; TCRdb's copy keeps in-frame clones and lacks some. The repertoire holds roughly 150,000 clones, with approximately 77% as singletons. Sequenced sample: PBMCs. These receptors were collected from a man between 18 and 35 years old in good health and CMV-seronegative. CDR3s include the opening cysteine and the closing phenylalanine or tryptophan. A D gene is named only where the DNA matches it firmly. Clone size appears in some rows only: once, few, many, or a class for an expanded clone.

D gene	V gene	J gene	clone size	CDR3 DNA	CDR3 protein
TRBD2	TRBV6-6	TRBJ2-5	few	TGTGCCAGCAGTACGGGAGGACCATGGGGGACCCAGTACTTC	CASSTGGPWGTQYF
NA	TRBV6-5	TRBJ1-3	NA	TGTGCCAGCAGTTTAGGACAACCGCCCCCTGGAAACACCATATATTTT	CASSLGQPPPGNTIYF
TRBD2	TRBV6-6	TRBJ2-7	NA	TGTGCCAGCAGCCCAGGACTAGCGGGAGTTGTCTACGAGCAGTACTTC	CASSPGLAGVVYEQYF
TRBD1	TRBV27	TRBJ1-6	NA	TGTGCCAGCAGAATCGGACAGGGGACATATAATTCACCCCTCCACTTT	CASRIGQGTYNSPLHF
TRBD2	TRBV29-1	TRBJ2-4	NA	TGCAGCGTTGAAGACGCGGGGGACAAAAACATTCAGTACTTC	CSVEDAGDKNIQYF
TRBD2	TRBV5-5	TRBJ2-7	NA	TGTGCCAGCAGCCCCAGACTAGCGGATCCCTACGAGCAGTACTTC	CASSPRLADPYEQYF
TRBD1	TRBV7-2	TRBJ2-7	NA	TGTGCCAGCAGCTTCAACAGGGGGGTGTTCTACGAGCAGTACTTC	CASSFNRGVFYEQYF
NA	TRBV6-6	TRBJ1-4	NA	TGTGCCAGCAGTAAAAACAGGGTCGCAACTAATGAAAAACTGTTTTTT	CASSKNRVATNEKLFF
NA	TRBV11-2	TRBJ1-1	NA	TGTGCCAGCAGCTTCGGGGGGAACACTGAAGCTTTCTTT	CASSFGGNTEAFF
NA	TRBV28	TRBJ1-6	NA	TGTGCCAGCAGTCCCGCGGGACGGGCAAATTCACCCCTCCACTTT	CASSPAGRANSPLHF
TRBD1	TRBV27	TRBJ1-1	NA	TGTGCCAGCTCCCCCGGGGGACAGGCGAACACTGAAGCTTTCTTT	CASSPGGQANTEAFF
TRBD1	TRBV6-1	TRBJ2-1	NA	TGTGCCAGCAGTGAACGCAGGGGGCGTCGCAATGAGCAGTTCTTC	CASSERRGRRNEQFF
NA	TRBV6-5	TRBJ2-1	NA	TGTGCCAGCAGTTACTCGATGGTAGTAAATGAGCAGTTCTTC	CASSYSMVVNEQFF
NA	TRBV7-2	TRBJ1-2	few	TGTGCCAGCAGCTTAGTCGCGGCAGGGAGGGGTGGCTACACCTTC	CASSLVAAGRGGYTF
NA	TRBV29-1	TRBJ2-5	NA	TGCAGCGTTGAACCCAGACAAGAGACCCAGTACTTC	CSVEPRQETQYF